The source of this T cell receptor (beta chain) is a study of cytomegalovirus exposure and HLA in healthy donors. Generated by immunoSEQ multiplex PCR, the TCRdb table keeps only in-frame clones and is missing some. The sample lists around 200,000 clones; approximately 83% were seen once. Trimming removed 3 bases from V and 3 bases from J, with 4 bases in between. Germline values: CDR1 PRHDT, CDR2 FYEKMQ (reference sequence). The CDR3 covers 12 residues. This clone occurred once. Its specificity is unknown. Broader study findings: Reports credit the classifier with highly specific, highly sensitive diagnosis of cytomegalovirus status. Rare sequences made up most TCRs, while some public TCRs were found in many donors. Researchers catalogued about 160 TCR beta chains as cytomegalovirus-associated.

The V call is TRBV13, the J call TRBJ2-3; D gene unclear. This receptor was identified in a woman between 18 and 29 years old in good health and CMV-seropositive. The sequenced sample consisted of PBMCs. The CDR3 loop is CASSFNTDTQYF. The CDR3 coding sequence is TGTGCCAGCAGCTTCAATACAGATACGCAGTATTTT.